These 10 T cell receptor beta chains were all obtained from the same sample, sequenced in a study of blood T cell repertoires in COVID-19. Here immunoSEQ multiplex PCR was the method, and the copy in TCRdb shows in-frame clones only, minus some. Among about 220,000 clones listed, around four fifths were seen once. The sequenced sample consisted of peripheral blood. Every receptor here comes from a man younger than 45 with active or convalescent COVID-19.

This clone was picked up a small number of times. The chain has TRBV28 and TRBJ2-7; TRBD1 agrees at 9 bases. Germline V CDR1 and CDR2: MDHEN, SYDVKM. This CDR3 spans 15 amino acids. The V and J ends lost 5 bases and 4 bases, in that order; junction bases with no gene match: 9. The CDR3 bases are TGTGCCAGCAGTGGCCCCGGGACAGGGCTGTACGAGCAGTACTTC. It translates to CASSGPGTGLYEQYF.

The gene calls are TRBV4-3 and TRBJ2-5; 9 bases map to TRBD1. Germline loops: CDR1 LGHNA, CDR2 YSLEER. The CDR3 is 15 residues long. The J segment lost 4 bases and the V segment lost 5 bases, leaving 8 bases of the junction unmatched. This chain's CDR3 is CASSSAQGALETQYF. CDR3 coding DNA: TGCGCCAGCAGCTCAGCACAGGGGGCCTTAGAGACCCAGTACTTC.

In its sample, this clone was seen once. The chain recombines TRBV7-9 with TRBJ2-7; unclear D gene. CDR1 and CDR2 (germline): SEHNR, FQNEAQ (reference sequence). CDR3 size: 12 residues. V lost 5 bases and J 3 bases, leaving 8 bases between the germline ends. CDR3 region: CASSKTGYEQYF. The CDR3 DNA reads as TGTGCCAGCAGCAAGACTGGCTACGAGCAGTACTTC.

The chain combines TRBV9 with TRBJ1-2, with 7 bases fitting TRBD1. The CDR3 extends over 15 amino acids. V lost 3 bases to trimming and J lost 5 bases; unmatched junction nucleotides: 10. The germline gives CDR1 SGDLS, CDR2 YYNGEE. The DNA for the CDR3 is TGTGCCAGCAGCGCCGAGACAGGGAACGATTATGGCTACACCTTC. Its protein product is CASSAETGNDYGYTF.

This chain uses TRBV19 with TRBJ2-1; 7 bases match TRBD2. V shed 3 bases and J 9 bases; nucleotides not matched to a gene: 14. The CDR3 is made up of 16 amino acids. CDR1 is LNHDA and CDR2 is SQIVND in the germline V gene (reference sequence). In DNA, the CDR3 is TGTGCCAGTAGTATTACTATGGCTGGGGGGGGTGTTGAGCAGTTCTTC. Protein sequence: CASSITMAGGGVEQFF.

CDR3 sequence (DNA): TGTGCCACCAGCAGAGGAGCGGGGGGATATGAAAAACTGTTTTTT. Translating it yields CATSRGAGGYEKLFF. This chain uses TRBV15 with TRBJ1-4; a weak D match, TRBD1 (5 bases). Germline V lookup: CDR1 LNHNV, CDR2 YYDKDF (reference sequence). CDR3 size: 15 residues. Trimming cost V 1 base and J 6 bases, with 12 bases left between them.

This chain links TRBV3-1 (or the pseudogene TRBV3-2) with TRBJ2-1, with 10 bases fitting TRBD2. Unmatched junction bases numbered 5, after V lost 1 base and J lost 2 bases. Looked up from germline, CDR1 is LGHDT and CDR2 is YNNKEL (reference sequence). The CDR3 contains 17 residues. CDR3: CASSQARLAGAYNEQFF. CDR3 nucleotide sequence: TGTGCCAGCAGCCAAGCCCGGCTAGCGGGGGCCTACAATGAGCAGTTCTTC.

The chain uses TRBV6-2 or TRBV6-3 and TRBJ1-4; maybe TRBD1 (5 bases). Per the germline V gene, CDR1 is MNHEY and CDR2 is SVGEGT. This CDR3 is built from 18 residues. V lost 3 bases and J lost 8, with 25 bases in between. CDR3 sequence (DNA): TGTGCCAGCAGTTATCCGGACAAGGGATTCGGCGCGCGCGAAAAACTGTTTTTT. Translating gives CASSYPDKGFGAREKLFF.

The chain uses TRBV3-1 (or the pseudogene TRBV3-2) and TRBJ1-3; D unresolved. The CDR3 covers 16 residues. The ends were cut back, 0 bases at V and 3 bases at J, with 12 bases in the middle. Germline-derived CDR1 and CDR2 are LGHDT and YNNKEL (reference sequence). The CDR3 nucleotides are TGTGCCAGCAGCCAAGAGGAGACCTACCATGGAAACACCATATATTTT. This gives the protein CASSQEETYHGNTIYF.

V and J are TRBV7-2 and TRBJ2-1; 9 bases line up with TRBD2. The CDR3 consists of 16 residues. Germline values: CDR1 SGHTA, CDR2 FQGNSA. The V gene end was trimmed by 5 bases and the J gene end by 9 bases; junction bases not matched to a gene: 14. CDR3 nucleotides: TGTGCCAGCAGCCACCACCCCGCGGGGGGGCCCCCTGAGCAGTTCTTC. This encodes CASSHHPAGGPPEQFF.